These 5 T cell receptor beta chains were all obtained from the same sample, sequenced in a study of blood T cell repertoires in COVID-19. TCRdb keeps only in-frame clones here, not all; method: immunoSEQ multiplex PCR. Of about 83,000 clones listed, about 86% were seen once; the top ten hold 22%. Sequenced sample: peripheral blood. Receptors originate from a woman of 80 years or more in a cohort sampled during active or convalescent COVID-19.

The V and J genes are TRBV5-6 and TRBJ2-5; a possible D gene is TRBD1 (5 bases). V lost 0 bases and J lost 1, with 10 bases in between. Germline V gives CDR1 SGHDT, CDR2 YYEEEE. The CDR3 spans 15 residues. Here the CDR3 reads CASSLEGLGQETQYF. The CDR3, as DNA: TGTGCCAGCAGCTTGGAGGGGCTAGGCCAAGAGACCCAGTACTTC.

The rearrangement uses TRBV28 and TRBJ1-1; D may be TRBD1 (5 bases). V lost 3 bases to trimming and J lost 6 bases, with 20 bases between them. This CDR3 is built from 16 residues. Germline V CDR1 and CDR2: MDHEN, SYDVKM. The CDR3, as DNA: TGTGCCAGCAGTTTTCCCCGGGCAGGGTCGACTGCTGAAGCTTTCTTT. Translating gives CASSFPRAGSTAEAFF.

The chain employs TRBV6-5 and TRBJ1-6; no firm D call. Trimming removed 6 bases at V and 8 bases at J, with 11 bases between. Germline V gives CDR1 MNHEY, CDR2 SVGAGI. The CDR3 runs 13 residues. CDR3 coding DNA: TGTGCCAGCAGCCAATTCCGGGATTCACCCCTCCACTTT. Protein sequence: CASSQFRDSPLHF.

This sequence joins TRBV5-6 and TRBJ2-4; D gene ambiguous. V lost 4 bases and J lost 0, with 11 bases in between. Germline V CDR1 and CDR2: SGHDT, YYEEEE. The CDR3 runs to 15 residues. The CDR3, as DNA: TGTGCCAGCAGCCTCCAGACACTAGCCAAAAACATTCAGTACTTC. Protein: CASSLQTLAKNIQYF. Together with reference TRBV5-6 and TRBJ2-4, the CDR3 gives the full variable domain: DAGVTQSPTHLIKTRGQQVTLRCSPKSGHDTVSWYQQALGQGPQFIFQYYEEEERQRGNFPDRFSGHQFPNYSSELNVNALLLGDSALYLCASSLQTLAKNIQYFGAGTRLSVL.

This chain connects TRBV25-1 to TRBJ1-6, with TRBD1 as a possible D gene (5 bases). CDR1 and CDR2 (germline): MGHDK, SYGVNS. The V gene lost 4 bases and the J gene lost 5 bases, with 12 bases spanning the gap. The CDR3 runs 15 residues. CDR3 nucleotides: TGTGCCAGCAGTGTTCGGGGGTCGGATAATTCACCCCTCCACTTT. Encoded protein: CASSVRGSDNSPLHF.